This T cell receptor (beta chain) was obtained from a study of cytotoxic CD8 clonotypes in ibrutinib-treated CLL. Study in general: Partial responses totalled approximately 24 and complete responses 2; after median approximately 62 months, approximately 15 remained remitted and approximately twelve progressed. Productive templates averaged 255,043 per sample, and productive rearrangements 90,000 to 100,000. General study results and limits: Treatment saw public clonotypes, which were uncommon, either contract or stay stable. Clonality went up at the time of ibrutinib response, stayed stable in sustained remission, and later dropped back toward its baseline level at progression.

The repertoire was sequenced with immunoSEQ multiplex PCR; TCRdb's copy has only in-frame clones and lacks some. The sample holds about 76,000 clones, approximately 87% seen once. Germline V gene lookup returns CDR1 SNHLY and CDR2 FYNNEI. The CDR3 covers 15 residues. Trimming left V 5 bases short and J 3 bases short, with 16 bases between. About this clone itself: Its target is unknown.

The sequence was collected from a human donor with chronic lymphocytic leukemia. V usage is TRBV2 and J usage is TRBJ1-1; D perhaps matches TRBD1 (6 bases). The input for sequencing was PBMCs, taken after 24 months of ibrutinib treatment. The CDR3 protein is CASSLDRPGDTEAFF. CDR3 in DNA: TGTGCCAGCAGTTTAGACAGGCCGGGGGACACTGAAGCTTTCTTT.